This TCR beta chain comes out of a study of brain T cells in children with intractable seizures. The CDR3 consists of 13 residues. Trimming took 0 bases from V and 4 from J, leaving 7 bases between them. The V gene's germline CDR1 is SGDLS and CDR2 YYNGEE. Only cases whose brain tissue showed the highest T cell transcript signatures were sequenced. At least one anti-epileptic drug was given before surgery. Here immunoSEQ multiplex PCR was the method, and the copy in TCRdb shows in-frame clones only, minus some. The data show just under 65,000 clones, about 96% seen once. Sequencing was performed on peripheral blood, taken at surgery. This TCR was recovered from a boy younger than two with focal cortical dysplasia and intractable seizures. This sequence joins TRBV9 and TRBJ1-1; tentative D call: TRBD1 (6 bases). The CDR3 nucleotides read TGTGCCAGCAGCGTAGGGACAGCCACTGAAGCTTTCTTT. Translation: CASSVGTATEAFF.